The next 7 T cell receptor beta chains were all read from a single sample in a study of high-grade serous ovarian cancer treatment subgroups. Tumor samples were obtained before definitive surgery or chemotherapy. Sequencing was performed with immunoSEQ multiplex PCR; in TCRdb, only in-frame clones are kept and a portion is missing. The sample consists of around 30,000 clones, under 90% of them appearing once. The sample was tumor tissue. These receptors all stem from a human donor with high-grade serous ovarian cancer.

The J gene is TRBJ1-1, the V gene TRBV18; the D is unclear. Germline lookup yields CDR1 KGHSH and CDR2 LQKENI. The CDR3 runs 14 residues. The ends were cut back, 7 bases at V and 0 bases at J, with 12 bases in the middle. This chain's CDR3 is CASWIVGMNTEAFF. In nucleotides, the CDR3 is TGTGCCAGCTGGATTGTCGGGATGAACACTGAAGCTTTCTTT.

V and J are TRBV28 and TRBJ2-1; no firm D call. Per germline, CDR1 MDHEN and CDR2 SYDVKM. The length of the CDR3 is 17 residues. V shed 3 bases and J shed 8 bases, with 23 bases lying between them. The CDR3 spells CASSFLDTYTSFDEQFF. In nucleotides, the CDR3 is TGTGCCAGCAGTTTCCTCGACACCTACACATCATTTGATGAGCAGTTCTTC.

This sequence joins TRBV9 and TRBJ1-2; D is unclear. The CDR3 runs to 13 residues. V was pared by 0 bases and J by 8 bases, with 11 bases between. The V gene's germline CDR1 is SGDLS and CDR2 YYNGEE. The CDR3 is CASSVEFSGGYTF. In DNA, the CDR3 is TGTGCCAGCAGCGTAGAGTTCAGTGGAGGCTACACCTTC.

J is TRBJ1-1 and V is TRBV5-1; D gene unclear. The germline V gene has CDR1 SGHRS and CDR2 YFSETQ. V lost 0 bases to trimming and J lost 4 bases, with 4 bases between them. The CDR3 extends over 12 amino acids. CDR3 sequence reads: CASSLEGTEAFF. The CDR3 nucleotides read TGCGCCAGCAGCTTGGAGGGCACTGAAGCTTTCTTT.

J is TRBJ2-5 and V is TRBV5-1; D remains ambiguous. The CDR3 sequence is 13 residues long. Trimming stripped 0 bases from V and 0 bases from J, with 3 bases between. The germline gives CDR1 SGHRS, CDR2 YFSETQ. In nucleotides, the CDR3 is TGCGCCAGCAGCTTGGTTGACCAAGAGACCCAGTACTTC. This codes for CASSLVDQETQYF.

The genes are TRBV5-4 and TRBJ2-3; 8 bases map to TRBD1. Germline lookup yields CDR1 SGHNT and CDR2 YYREEE (reference sequence). V shed 4 bases, J shed 1 base, and the junction held 5 bases outside the gene matches. The CDR3 is 15 amino acids. In DNA, the CDR3 is TGTGCCAGCAGCCCGCCGGGACAGGGCACAGATACGCAGTATTTT. Protein: CASSPPGQGTDTQYF.

This clone was detected a few times. This chain connects TRBV19 to TRBJ2-2; D gene ambiguous. V was shortened by 7 bases and J by 6 bases, with 12 bases between the two germline ends. Germline values: CDR1 LNHDA, CDR2 SQIVND (reference sequence). This CDR3 spans 13 amino acids. Here the CDR3 reads CASTQSGAGELFF. The CDR3 coding sequence is TGTGCCAGTACTCAGTCGGGTGCCGGGGAGCTGTTTTTT.